Given below is one T cell receptor beta chain in context. What this receptor recognizes is not known. The record has no base qualities; no much larger clone is one base away. This specimen's treatment or condition label, per the study, means: some 20 received Ad26.COV2.S at low or high dose, single or two shots; about 5 received placebo; per-sample allocation not given. Repertoires of vaccine and placebo recipients were sequenced from samples collected on day 63 after the first injection. Between 29 July and 7 August 2020, Cohort 1b enrolled about 27 adults aged 18-55 years at one site in Boston, USA. Ad26.COV2.S was a replication-incompetent adenovirus type 26 vector that expressed a prefusion-stabilized SARS-CoV-2 spike protein derived from the original Wuhan strain. The immunoSEQ Assay was used to sequence TCRbeta CDR3 regions. After extraction, genomic DNA underwent amplification by bias-controlled multiplex PCR, followed by high-throughput sequencing. The authors processed their data as follows. To quantify the absolute abundance of each unique TCRbeta CDR3 region, sequences were collapsed and filtered. T cell fraction was estimated by normalizing TCRbeta template counts to usable DNA, with usable DNA measured through amplification of reference genes found in all nucleated cells. Repertoire TCRs were annotated as SARS-CoV-2-specific when V gene, CDR3 amino acid sequence and J gene were exactly matched to a known reactive TCR set. The reference SARS-CoV-2 TCR set was derived from MIRA and filtered for enrichment in COVID-19-positive ImmuneCODE repertoires, a step that removed public or cross-reactive TCRs. Based on the MIRA antigens, annotated TCRs were further analysed at the level of specific ORF or position within ORF. Breadth was defined as annotated unique rearrangements over total unique productive rearrangements; depth was the summed frequency of those rearrangements. Two-sided Wilcoxon rank-sum tests were applied when comparing TCR breadth between groups. What TCRdb holds here is the immuneACCESS table cut down to in-frame rearrangements. Part of the clones is not present; checked against another copy, under half of the missing clones reflect an unresolved V gene, and the others are unexplained. V and J calls plus clone size are reproduced from that table; the DNA served to infer D and trimming. Present in this sample are about 410,000 clones, about nine tenths of which were seen just once. 1.5% to 2% of the sample comes from the top ten.

The source of the sample is a study of Ad26.COV2.S vaccination and SARS-CoV-2 variants (dated by TCRdb to the early 2020s). Broadly, across the study: Vaccine-arm donors came from COV1001, a multicentre, randomized, double-blind, placebo-controlled phase I-IIa trial of Ad26.COV2.S in healthy adults. Dosing of Ad26.COV2.S was intramuscular, at either 5x10^10 or 1x10^11 viral particles, delivered as one shot or as two shots spaced 56 days apart. TCRbeta repertoire sequencing was used to assess the specificity and breadth of SARS-CoV-2-reactive T cell receptors after Ad26.COV2.S vaccination. The TCR-sequenced set comprised around 30 samples: some 20 Ad26.COV2.S vaccine recipients, 5 placebo recipients and 8 SARS-CoV-2 convalescent individuals. Participants in the trial were split at random into five groups of five each, receiving low-dose or high-dose Ad26.COV2.S once or twice, or else placebo on both occasions. Throughout the experiments and outcome assessment, investigators stayed blinded to trial group allocation. General findings and caveats noted by the study authors: Comparing responses between vaccine doses or regimens was not something the study was powered to do. According to the authors, total T cell responses may have been underestimated by the TCR breadth and depth analyses. Compared with placebo recipients, Ad26.COV2.S recipients showed higher spike-specific TCR breadth (P = 0.0014). Vaccine and placebo recipients had similar non-spike TCR breadth, a finding consistent with the vaccine containing only spike. After vaccination, substantial breadth of spike-specific CD8+ and CD4+ T cell responses was reported.

Sequenced here: peripheral blood, sampled in a trial of Ad26.COV2.S vaccine versus placebo. This clonotype originated in a person aged 18-65 years who received the Ad26.COV2.S COVID-19 vaccine or a placebo.

The CDR3 region: CASSPSEVYNEQFF. The nucleotide sequence reads TGTGCCAGCAGTCCCTCGGAAGTTTACAATGAGCAGTTCTTC. Recombination joined TRBV11-3 with TRBJ2-1; too little of a D gene remains to name it. In the germline V gene, CDR1 corresponds to SGHNT and CDR2 to YENEEA. V lost 6 bases and J lost 4 bases; the stretch between them is 13 bases long. Including the terminal cysteine and phenylalanine, the CDR3 comprises 14 residues. Just the 42-base CDR3 DNA is kept, in frame starting at base 1.